The 9 T cell receptor beta chains in this list originate from one sample, sequenced in a study of beta chain features in type 1 diabetes (dated by TCRdb to the late 2010s). The method behind the library was the immunoSEQ multiplex PCR assay. All of the isolated RNA was reverse transcribed with the High Capacity cDNA Reverse Transcription Kit, so expressed TCRB transcripts were sequenced. What TCRdb holds here is the immuneACCESS table cut down to in-frame rearrangements. Part of the clones is not present; checked against another copy, under half of the missing clones reflect an unresolved V gene, and the others are unexplained. This sample gives about 930,000 clones in total; 15% to 20% of them show up just once. Of the sample, about 0.025% falls within the top ten clones. The sample taken for sequencing was naive CD4+ T cells from blood. The sample's cell subset or site, from its label and the paper: true naive CD4+ T cells. These receptors all stem from a woman under 30 in good health.

The chain uses TRBV6-5 and TRBJ2-4; TRBD2 matches at 10 bases. Germline lookup yields CDR1 MNHEY and CDR2 SVGAGI. This CDR3 has 15 amino acids. V shed 5 bases, J shed 6 bases, and the junction held 7 bases outside the gene matches. The CDR3 protein is CASSISGRTGNIQYF. The CDR3 nucleotides read TGTGCCAGCAGTATTAGCGGGAGGACGGGAAACATTCAGTACTTC.

Points on this clone: Mismatch with germline at one junction end may stem from a read error. This specimen includes other DNA sequences encoding the same CDR3. The genes are TRBV7-2 and TRBJ2-2; 9 bases agree with TRBD1. Germline V CDR1 and CDR2: SGHTA, FQGNSA. The CDR3 is 16 residues long. The CDR3 bases are TGTGCCAGCAGCTTACAGGGACAGGGAACCACCGGGGAACTGTTTTTT. This codes for CASSLQGQGTTGELFF. The variable domain in full, completed from reference TRBV7-2 and TRBJ2-2, reads GAGVSQSPSNKVTEKGKDVELRCDPISGHTALYWYRQSLGQGLEFLIYFQGNSAPDKSGLPSDRFSAERTGGSVSTLTIQRTQQEDSAVYLCASSLQGQGTTGELFFGEGSRLTVL.

V and J are TRBV7-3 and TRBJ2-1, with D perhaps matching TRBD1 (6 bases). Germline V gene data show CDR1 as SGHTA and CDR2 as FQGTGA. The CDR3 runs to 14 residues. Trimming cost V 4 bases and J 2 bases, with 9 bases left between them. This CDR3 is CASSYGQTYNEQFF. The CDR3, as DNA: TGTGCCAGCAGCTATGGACAGACCTACAATGAGCAGTTCTTC.

This rearrangement joins TRBV2 to TRBJ2-7; maybe TRBD1 (6 bases). Germline assignment: CDR1 SNHLY and CDR2 FYNNEI. The CDR3 is 14 amino acids. The V end was cut by 6 bases, the J end by 3 bases, with 15 bases between. The CDR3 sequence: CASSQQQGFYEQYF. As DNA, the CDR3 is TGTGCCAGCAGCCAGCAACAGGGATTCTACGAGCAGTACTTC.

For this clone: The same CDR3 is also encoded by other DNA sequences in this sample. The CDR3 reads CATSRDRGQETQYF. As DNA, the CDR3 is TGTGCCACCAGCAGAGACAGGGGCCAAGAGACCCAGTACTTC. The chain has TRBV15 and TRBJ2-5, with D possibly TRBD1 on 6 matching bases. With 0 bases removed from V and 1 base from J, the gap between germline ends came to 6 bases. This CDR3 region has 14 residues. The germline gives CDR1 LNHNV, CDR2 YYDKDF (reference sequence).

This clone has more than one count but fewer than ten. The chain couples TRBV14 to TRBJ2-3; 8 bases fit TRBD1. The junction had 2 bases not matched to a gene; V was cut back by 8 bases and J by 4 bases. Per germline, CDR1 SGHDN and CDR2 FVKESK. This CDR3 contains 12 residues. The CDR3 loop is CASGQGADTQYF. CDR3 DNA sequence: TGTGCCAGCGGACAGGGCGCAGATACGCAGTATTTT.

A few counts support this clone. The V gene is TRBV6-5, the J gene TRBJ2-2; 7 bases map to TRBD1. CDR1 is MNHEY, CDR2 SVGAGI, per germline. CDR3 length: 14 amino acids. J lost 11 bases, V lost 0 bases, and 6 bases had no gene match. CDR3 region: CASSYSPRGHELFF. CDR3 nucleotide sequence: TGTGCCAGCAGTTACTCGCCAAGGGGGCATGAGCTGTTTTTT.

The chain couples TRBV6-6 to TRBJ2-5, with D maybe TRBD2 (6 bases). The length of the CDR3 is 14 residues. V dropped 5 bases and J dropped 5 bases, with 15 bases sitting between them. In germline, CDR1 is MNHNY, CDR2 SVGAGI (reference sequence). The CDR3 bases are TGTGCCAGCAGTAACGGCGGAGGGCTTGAGACCCAGTACTTC. Translation: CASSNGGGLETQYF.

CDR3 nucleotide sequence: TGTGCCAGCAAGCCAGGGGATCGGGAGACCCAGTACTTC. It translates to CASKPGDRETQYF. The chain links TRBV6-5 to TRBJ2-5; tentatively, D is TRBD1 (6 bases). The ends were cut back, 7 bases at V and 5 bases at J, with 14 bases in the middle. There are 13 residues in the CDR3. CDR1 and CDR2 (germline): MNHEY, SVGAGI.